The TCR beta chain described here comes from a study of T cells in Graves' hyperthyroidism and ophthalmopathy. Study outcomes and limitations: Most clonotypes that expanded in the thyroid above 0.001 also showed up in blood.

This clonotype has a handful of counts. The antigen remains undetermined. There are 14 residues in the CDR3. Trimming cost V 3 bases and J 6 bases, with 12 bases left between them. Diagnosis rested on symptoms, serum thyroxine and TRAb, thyroid ultrasound, and orbital computed tomography. RNA transcripts provided the source from which TCR beta CDR3 regions were amplified. RT-PCR in the first round (using the HTBI primer set) targeted the TCR CDR3. TCRdb redid the calling of the multiplex PCR reads with MiXCR, one entry per CDR3 protein. The profile shows fewer than 900,000 distinct CDR3 sequences, roughly 17% of them singletons.

The receptor's source is a young man with Graves' hyperthyroidism. The sequencing sample was made of blood. The genes are TRBV12-3 or TRBV12-4 and TRBJ1-5; D is possibly TRBD1 (5 bases). The CDR3 DNA reads TGTGCCAGCAGTTTGGGGCCAGGAGGTCAGCCCCAGCATTTT. It translates to CASSLGPGGQPQHF.